These T cell receptor beta chains were read from a single sample in a study of beta chain features in type 1 diabetes. TCRdb's table, derived via immunoSEQ multiplex PCR, lists solely in-frame clones and lacks some. In the table there are hundreds of thousands of clones, under 20% of which are singletons. Sequencing was performed on naive CD4+ T cells from blood. The source of these receptors is a woman in her late teens or twenties in good health. CDR3s include the opening cysteine and the closing phenylalanine or tryptophan. A D gene is named only where the DNA matches it firmly. Rows give clone size only sometimes, using once, few, many, or a class for an expanded clone.

TRBJ2-1 16 TRBV27 . . CASSIRQETSYNEQFF TGTGCCAGCAGTATTAGACAGGAGACCTCCTACAATGAGCAGTTCTTC
TRBJ2-7 16 TRBV7-2 . . CASSLVAAGFPLEQYF TGTGCCAGCAGCTTAGTCGCGGCAGGCTTTCCCCTCGAGCAGTACTTC
TRBJ2-1 16 TRBV7-9 TRBD2 . CASSPLLAGGADEQFF TGTGCCAGCAGCCCCCTCCTAGCGGGAGGGGCTGATGAGCAGTTCTTC
TRBJ2-5 15 TRBV28 TRBD1 . CASSLGGTGDKTQYF TGTGCCAGCAGTTTAGGTGGGACAGGGGACAAGACCCAGTACTTC
TRBJ2-2 15 TRBV9 TRBD2 few CASSVGTSGLGELFF TGTGCCAGCAGCGTGGGGACTAGCGGCCTCGGGGAGCTGTTTTTT
TRBJ2-6 14 TRBV2 TRBD2 few CAGGRAFGANVLTF TGTGCCGGCGGGAGGGCCTTTGGGGCCAACGTCCTGACTTTC
TRBJ2-6 16 TRBV27 TRBD1 few CASRRDRASGANVLTF TGTGCCAGCAGGAGGGACAGGGCCTCTGGGGCCAACGTCCTGACTTTC
TRBJ2-6 19 TRBV7-2 TRBD1 few CASSPRRTGLRDGANVLTF TGTGCCAGCAGCCCGCGCCGGACAGGGCTTAGGGATGGGGCCAACGTCCTGACTTTC
TRBJ2-1 15 TRBV5-1 TRBD2 few CASSVTSEYYNEQFF TGCGCCAGCAGCGTTACTAGCGAGTACTACAATGAGCAGTTCTTC
TRBJ2-1 13 TRBV10-3 TRBD2 many CATGTSGTNEQFF TGTGCCACCGGGACTAGCGGGACTAATGAGCAGTTCTTC
TRBJ1-4 14 TRBV7-2 TRBD1 . CASSYQGGSEKLFF TGTGCCAGCAGCTACCAAGGGGGCTCTGAAAAACTGTTTTTT
TRBJ2-2 12 TRBV28 . . CASSSSTGELFF TGTGCCAGCAGCTCCTCCACTGGGGAGCTGTTTTTT
TRBJ2-7 15 TRBV2 TRBD1 . CASARDRGEGYEQYF TGTGCCAGCGCTCGGGACAGGGGGGAAGGGTACGAGCAGTACTTC
TRBJ2-7 13 TRBV2 TRBD2 few CASINSGREEQYF TGTGCCAGCATCAATAGCGGGAGGGAAGAGCAGTACTTC
TRBJ2-1 13 TRBV14 TRBD2 . CASSQGAGGEQFF TGTGCCAGCAGCCAAGGGGCGGGAGGTGAGCAGTTCTTC
TRBJ2-7 16 TRBV6-5 . few CASSYQDPTRSYEQYF TGTGCCAGCAGTTACCAGGATCCAACTCGCTCCTACGAGCAGTACTTC
TRBJ2-1 13 TRBV29-1 TRBD1 . CSVDRGLGNEQFF TGCAGCGTTGACAGGGGGCTTGGCAATGAGCAGTTCTTC
TRBJ1-5 14 TRBV6-5 . . CASTSHHQGQPQHF TGTGCCAGCACCTCGCACCATCAGGGTCAGCCCCAGCATTTT
TRBJ2-7 12 TRBV14 . few CASSQAGYEQYF TGTGCCAGCAGCCAAGCAGGCTACGAGCAGTACTTC
TRBJ2-7 15 TRBV4-1 TRBD1 few CASSQGPGQGYEQYF TGCGCCAGCAGCCAAGGGCCGGGACAGGGGTACGAGCAGTACTTC
TRBJ2-1 13 TRBV7-9 . . CASSSSLSGKQFF TGTGCCAGCAGCTCCTCTCTTAGCGGAAAGCAGTTCTTC
TRBJ2-7 13 TRBV19 . few CASSINRNREQYF TGTGCCAGTAGTATAAACAGGAACCGGGAGCAGTACTTC
TRBJ2-5 14 TRBV7-6 . . CASSQEGRQETQYF TGTGCCAGCAGCCAGGAAGGCCGCCAAGAGACCCAGTACTTC
TRBJ2-5 13 TRBV11-1 . few CASSADLKETQYF TGTGCCAGCAGCGCCGACTTGAAAGAGACCCAGTACTTC
TRBJ2-1 15 TRBV18 . . CASSPPGTMRGDKFF TGTGCCAGCTCACCCCCGGGAACAATGAGGGGGGACAAGTTCTTC
TRBJ1-2 14 TRBV2 TRBD1 once CASTLAGTGAGYTF TGTGCCAGCACCTTAGCGGGGACAGGGGCTGGCTACACCTTC
TRBJ2-2 18 TRBV27 . . CASSPRSGGAANTGELFF TGTGCCAGCAGCCCTAGGTCTGGGGGAGCTGCCAATACCGGGGAGCTGTTTTTT
TRBJ2-2 15 TRBV7-9 TRBD1 . CASSSGQLITGELFF TGTGCCAGCAGCTCGGGACAGCTTATCACCGGGGAGCTGTTTTTT
TRBJ2-7 14 TRBV6-5 TRBD2 . CASSRGRVSYEQYF TGTGCCAGCAGCCGCGGGAGGGTGTCCTACGAGCAGTACTTC
TRBJ1-5 11 TRBV28 . few CASQGDQPQHF TGTGCCAGTCAGGGAGATCAGCCCCAGCATTTT
TRBJ2-2 16 TRBV7-2 TRBD1 few CASSLIAGGNTGELFF TGTGCCAGCAGCTTAATAGCAGGGGGTAACACCGGGGAGCTGTTTTTT
TRBJ2-2 13 TRBV7-2 TRBD2 . CASSKAGAIGLFF TGTGCCAGCAGCAAAGCGGGAGCCATTGGGCTGTTTTTT
TRBJ2-3 14 TRBV29-1 TRBD1 few CSGTGGRGTDTQYF TGCAGCGGGACAGGGGGCCGAGGCACAGATACGCAGTATTTT
TRBJ2-4 19 TRBV4-3 TRBD1 few CASSQDFPAPGQIKNIQYF TGCGCCAGCAGCCAAGATTTCCCCGCACCGGGACAGATCAAAAACATTCAGTACTTC
TRBJ1-1 15 TRBV7-9 TRBD1 . CASRVWDRVGTEAFF TGTGCCAGCAGGGTTTGGGACAGGGTTGGAACTGAAGCTTTCTTT
TRBJ2-1 16 TRBV7-8 TRBD2 few CASSLAAGGPYNEQFF TGTGCCAGCAGCTTGGCGGCGGGAGGACCCTACAATGAGCAGTTCTTC
TRBJ2-1 14 TRBV11-2 . . CASSFGHRDNEQFF TGTGCCAGCAGCTTCGGGCACAGGGACAATGAGCAGTTCTTC
TRBJ2-1 15 TRBV7-2 TRBD2 few CASSLRGGTYNEQFF TGTGCCAGCAGCTTAAGGGGAGGGACCTACAATGAGCAGTTCTTC
TRBJ2-4 12 TRBV18 . few CASSPGENIQYF TGTGCCAGCTCACCAGGCGAAAACATTCAGTACTTC
TRBJ1-2 15 TRBV7-2 TRBD1 . CASSSRQGALMGYTF TGTGCCAGCAGCTCCCGACAGGGGGCGTTAATGGGCTACACCTTC
TRBJ2-1 14 TRBV2 TRBD2 . CASSETGGYNEQFF TGTGCCAGCAGTGAAACGGGAGGCTACAATGAGCAGTTCTTC
TRBJ2-7 14 TRBV5-6 TRBD1 . CASRKTGGFYEQYF TGTGCCAGCAGAAAGACAGGGGGCTTCTACGAGCAGTACTTC
TRBJ1-1 14 TRBV11-2 . . CASSLAGAGTEAFF TGTGCCAGCAGCTTAGCGGGGGCTGGTACTGAAGCTTTCTTT
TRBJ2-5 12 TRBV18 . . CASSPNQETQYF TGTGCCAGCTCGCCAAACCAAGAGACCCAGTACTTC
TRBJ1-1 12 TRBV29-1 . few CSVDRGDTEAFF TGCAGCGTTGATCGGGGGGACACTGAAGCTTTCTTT